The clone carrying this T cell receptor beta chain was counted ten times or more. Its specificity is unknown. The data were taken from a study of neurological immune-mediated disorders. Study outcomes and limitations: The greatest degree of TCR clonal expansion was observed in HTLV-1-associated myelopathy, with the lowest in multiple sclerosis, below that of healthy controls. According to phylogenetic grouping, one related-CDR3 cluster, a possible signature, contained the repertoires of 18 of 34 multiple sclerosis patients.

Germline V CDR1 and CDR2: DFQATT, SNEGSKA (reference sequence). The CDR3 is made up of 13 amino acids. V dropped 5 bases and J dropped 0 bases, with 10 bases sitting between them. cDNA synthesis was performed by 5'RACE with 10-nucleotide random UMIs. Each sequencing run yielded over 180 million TCR-beta sequences from 15-18 subjects. TCRdb reanalysed the 5' RACE reads using MiXCR and keeps one entry per CDR3 protein. The sample contains about 46,000 distinct CDR3 sequences, about 2% of which appear only once. Sequencing used PBMCs. The chain is built from TRBV20-1 and TRBJ1-1, with D possibly TRBD1 on 6 matching bases. The source of this sequence is a woman aged 35 to 49 with multiple sclerosis. CDR3 sequence (DNA): TGCAGTGCTTGGACAGAGATGAACACTGAAGCTTTCTTT. It translates to CSAWTEMNTEAFF.